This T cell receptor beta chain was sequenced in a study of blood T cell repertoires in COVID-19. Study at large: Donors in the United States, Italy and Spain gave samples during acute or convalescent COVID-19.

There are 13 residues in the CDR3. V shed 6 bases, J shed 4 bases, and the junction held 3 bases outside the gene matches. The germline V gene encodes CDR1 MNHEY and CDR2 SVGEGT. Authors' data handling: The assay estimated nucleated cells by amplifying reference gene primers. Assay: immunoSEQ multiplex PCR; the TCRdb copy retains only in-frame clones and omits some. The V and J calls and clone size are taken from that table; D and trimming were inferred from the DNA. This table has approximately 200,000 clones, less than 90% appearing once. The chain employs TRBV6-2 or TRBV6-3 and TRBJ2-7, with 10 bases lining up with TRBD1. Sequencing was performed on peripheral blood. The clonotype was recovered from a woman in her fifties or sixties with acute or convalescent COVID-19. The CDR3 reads CASSRDRGYEQYF. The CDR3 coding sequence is TGTGCCAGCAGCCGGGACAGGGGTTACGAGCAGTACTTC.